The 13 T cell receptor beta chains reported below all come from one sample, sequenced in a study of blood T cell repertoires in COVID-19. TCRdb's copy holds only in-frame clones and misses some; the assay was immunoSEQ multiplex PCR. Seen here are 400,000 to 450,000 clones, approximately 92% observed once, and the top ten hold more than 0.95%. The material sequenced was PBMCs or T cells enriched from blood (not recorded which). The receptor source for this set is a man under 40 who had recovered from COVID-19.

The genes are TRBV28 and TRBJ1-5, with D perhaps TRBD1 (5 bases). The CDR3 is made up of 13 amino acids. Per the germline V gene, CDR1 is MDHEN and CDR2 is SYDVKM. V lost 1 base and J 9 bases, leaving 10 bases between the germline ends. As DNA, the CDR3 is TGTGCCAGCAGTTTATCCGTAAGGGGGCCCCAGCATTTT. Protein product: CASSLSVRGPQHF.

The J gene is TRBJ2-5, the V gene TRBV24-1, with 7 bases aligning to TRBD2. The CDR3 is made up of 14 amino acids. Trimming took 9 bases from V and 5 from J; bases not matched to a gene: 11. Per germline, CDR1 KGHDR and CDR2 SFDVKD. DNA for the CDR3: TGTGCCACCTCAGACCCCCGGCGGGAGGAGACCCAGTACTTC. The encoded protein is CATSDPRREETQYF.

The CDR3 region has the DNA TGTGCCAGCATAGCAGGGGGTACCTACGAGCAGTACTTC. Its protein product is CASIAGGTYEQYF. This chain joins TRBV28 and TRBJ2-7; 7 nucleotides align to TRBD1. The germline gives CDR1 MDHEN, CDR2 SYDVKM. This CDR3 comprises 13 residues. J gave up 2 bases and V 7 bases, and 5 bases lay outside the gene matches.

This clone came up once. CDR3 residues: CAITPGLAGGPPGPTDTQYF. Here the CDR3 DNA reads TGTGCCATCACCCCAGGACTAGCGGGAGGGCCCCCGGGGCCCACAGATACGCAGTATTTT. The chain links TRBV10-3 to TRBJ2-3, with 15 bases identical to TRBD2. The CDR3 length is 20 residues. The germline CDR1 and CDR2 sequences are ENHRY and SYGVKD. The junction had 16 bases not matched to a gene; V was cut back by 7 bases and J by 2 bases.

The chain has TRBV30 and TRBJ1-3; D gene unclear. Germline-derived CDR1 and CDR2 are GTSNPN and SVGIG (reference sequence). The CDR3 is made up of 15 amino acids. V was pared by 0 bases and J by 0 bases, with 9 bases between. The CDR3: CAWSVGITSGNTIYF. The CDR3 coding sequence is TGTGCCTGGAGTGTCGGGATCACCTCTGGAAACACCATATATTTT.

The rearrangement uses TRBV12-3 or TRBV12-4 and TRBJ1-2, with 8 bases aligning to TRBD1. This CDR3 spans 12 amino acids. J gave up 10 bases and V 6 bases, and 7 bases lay outside the gene matches. This chain's CDR3 is CASSRGTGTYTF. The DNA of the CDR3 is TGTGCCAGCAGCCGGGGGACAGGAACCTACACCTTC.

V gene TRBV5-5 combines with J gene TRBJ2-2; D is perhaps TRBD2 (5 bases). Trimming took off 0 bases at V and 1 base at J, with 10 bases between the two ends. The germline CDR1 and CDR2 sequences are SGHKS and YYEKEE (reference sequence). The CDR3 runs 16 residues. The CDR3 loop is CASSLVSGLNTGELFF. The CDR3 DNA reads TGTGCCAGCAGCTTGGTGTCAGGACTGAACACCGGGGAGCTGTTTTTT.

The chain combines TRBV6-5 with TRBJ2-1; D unresolved. The CDR3 loop spans 14 amino acids. Germline V gene data show CDR1 as MNHEY and CDR2 as SVGAGI. The V gene lost 5 bases and the J gene lost 6 bases, with 14 bases spanning the gap. CDR3 residues: CASSRLDPLNEQFF. CDR3 nucleotides: TGTGCCAGCAGTCGACTTGATCCTCTCAATGAGCAGTTCTTC.

This sequence joins TRBV6-2 or TRBV6-3 and TRBJ2-7; 7 positions agree with TRBD2. Trimming removed 0 bases from V and 5 bases from J; junction bases left unmatched: 7. The germline V gene has CDR1 MNHEY and CDR2 SVGEGT. The CDR3 is 15 amino acids. The CDR3 reads CASSYSGGSVHEQYF. The CDR3 DNA is TGTGCCAGCAGTTACTCTGGCGGGAGTGTACACGAGCAGTACTTC.

The gene calls are TRBV5-1 and TRBJ2-1; 8 nucleotides match TRBD2. V was pared by 0 bases and J by 7 bases, with 6 bases of the junction left unmatched. CDR3 length: 15 amino acids. CDR1 SGHRS and CDR2 YFSETQ come from the germline V gene. CDR3 in amino acids: CASSLGSGIKNEQFF. The CDR3 DNA sequence: TGCGCCAGCAGCTTGGGTAGCGGGATAAAGAATGAGCAGTTCTTC.

In its sample, this clone was seen a few times. J is TRBJ2-3 and V is TRBV6-5, with 9 bases identical to TRBD1. The CDR3 covers 14 residues. The V and J ends lost 2 bases and 4 bases, in that order; junction bases with no gene match: 1. In germline, CDR1 is MNHEY, CDR2 SVGAGI. Here the CDR3 reads CASSYRTGADTQYF. DNA for the CDR3: TGTGCCAGCAGTTACCGGACAGGGGCAGATACGCAGTATTTT.

Only one count was recorded for this clone. The rearrangement uses TRBV30 and TRBJ1-4; possible D gene TRBD1, 6 bases. Trimming stripped 5 bases from V and 5 bases from J, with 24 bases between. CDR1 and CDR2 from the germline V gene are GTSNPN and SVGIG (reference sequence). There are 17 residues in the CDR3. CDR3 sequence reads: CAWGKGKTGVVNEKLFF. Written as DNA, the CDR3 is TGTGCCTGGGGGAAGGGCAAGACAGGCGTTGTAAATGAAAAACTGTTTTTT.

The chain couples TRBV6-1 to TRBJ2-2, with D perhaps matching TRBD2 (6 bases). Trimming left V 0 bases short and J 3 bases short, with 11 bases between. The CDR3 extends over 16 amino acids. Germline V lookup: CDR1 MNHNS, CDR2 SASEGT. CDR3 residues: CASSEAGGGYTGELFF. In nucleotides, the CDR3 is TGTGCCAGCAGTGAAGCCGGAGGAGGGTACACCGGGGAGCTGTTTTTT.